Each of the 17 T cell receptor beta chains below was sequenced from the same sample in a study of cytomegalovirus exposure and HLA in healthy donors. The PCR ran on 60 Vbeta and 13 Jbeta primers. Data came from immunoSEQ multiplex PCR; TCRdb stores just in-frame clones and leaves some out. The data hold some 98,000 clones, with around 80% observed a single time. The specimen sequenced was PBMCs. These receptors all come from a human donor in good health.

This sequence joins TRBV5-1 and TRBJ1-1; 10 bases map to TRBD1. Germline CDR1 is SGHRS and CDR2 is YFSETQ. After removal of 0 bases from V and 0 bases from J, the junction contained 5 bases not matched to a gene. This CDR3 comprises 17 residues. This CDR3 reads CASSLETGGWMNTEAFF. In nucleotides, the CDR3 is TGCGCCAGCAGCTTGGAGACAGGGGGCTGGATGAACACTGAAGCTTTCTTT.

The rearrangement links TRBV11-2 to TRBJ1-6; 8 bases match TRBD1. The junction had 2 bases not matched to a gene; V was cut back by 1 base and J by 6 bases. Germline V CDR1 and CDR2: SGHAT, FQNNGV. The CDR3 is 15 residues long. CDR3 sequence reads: CASSLATGANSPLHF. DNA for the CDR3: TGTGCCAGCAGCTTAGCGACAGGGGCTAATTCACCCCTCCACTTT.

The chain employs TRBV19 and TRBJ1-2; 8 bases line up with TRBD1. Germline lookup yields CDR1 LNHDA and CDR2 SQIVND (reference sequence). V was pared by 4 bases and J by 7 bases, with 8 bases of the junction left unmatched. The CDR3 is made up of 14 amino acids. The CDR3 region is CASSTPGQASGYTF. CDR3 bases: TGTGCCAGTAGTACCCCGGGACAGGCCAGTGGCTACACCTTC. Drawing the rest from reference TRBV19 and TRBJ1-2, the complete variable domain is DGGITQSPKYLFRKEGQNVTLSCEQNLNHDAMYWYRQDPGQGLRLIYYSQIVNDFQKGDIAEGYSVSREKKESFPLTVTSAQKNPTAFYLCASSTPGQASGYTFGSGTRLTVV.

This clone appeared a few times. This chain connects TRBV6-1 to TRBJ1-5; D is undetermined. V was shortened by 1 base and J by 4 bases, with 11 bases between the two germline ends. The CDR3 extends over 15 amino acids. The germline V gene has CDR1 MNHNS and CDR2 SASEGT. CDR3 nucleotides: TGTGCCAGCAGTGAAGTAGTACCAATTAATCAGCCCCAGCATTTT. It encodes CASSEVVPINQPQHF.

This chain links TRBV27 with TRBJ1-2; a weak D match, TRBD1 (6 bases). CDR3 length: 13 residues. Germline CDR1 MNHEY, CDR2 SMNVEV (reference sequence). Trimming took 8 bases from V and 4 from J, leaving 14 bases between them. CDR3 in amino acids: CASAPGVGYGYTF. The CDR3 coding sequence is TGTGCCAGCGCCCCAGGGGTCGGCTATGGCTACACCTTC.

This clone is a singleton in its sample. CDR3 sequence: CASSLRRGDNEQFF. DNA of the CDR3: TGTGCCAGCAGCTTAAGGCGCGGGGACAATGAGCAGTTCTTC. The V gene is TRBV7-8, the J gene TRBJ2-1, with D possibly being TRBD2 (6 bases). The CDR3 extends over 14 amino acids. Trimming pared 2 bases from V and 5 bases from J, leaving 10 bases between. Germline V CDR1 and CDR2: SGHVS, FQNEAQ.

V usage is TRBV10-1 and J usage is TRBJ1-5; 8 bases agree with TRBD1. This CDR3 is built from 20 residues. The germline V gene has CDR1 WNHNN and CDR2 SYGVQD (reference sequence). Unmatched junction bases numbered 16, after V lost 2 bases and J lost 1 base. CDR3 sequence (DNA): TGCGCCAGCAGTGAGCTGGGTAGGACAGGGCTCAGGTGGAGCAATCAGCCCCAGCATTTT. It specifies CASSELGRTGLRWSNQPQHF.

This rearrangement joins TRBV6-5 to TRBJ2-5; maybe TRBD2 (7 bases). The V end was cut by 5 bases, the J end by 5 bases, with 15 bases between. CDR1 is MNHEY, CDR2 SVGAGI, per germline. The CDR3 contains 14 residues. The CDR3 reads CASSPGHGRETQYF. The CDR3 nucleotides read TGTGCCAGCAGTCCGGGACACGGGAGGGAGACCCAGTACTTC.

The DNA of the CDR3 is TGTGCCACCAGCGACCCACAGATGAACACTGAAGCTTTCTTT. Protein sequence: CATSDPQMNTEAFF. V and J are TRBV15 and TRBJ1-1; no reliable D call. The V and J ends lost 5 bases and 0 bases respectively, with 10 bases between them. Germline values: CDR1 LNHNV, CDR2 YYDKDF (reference sequence). This CDR3 is 14 amino acids long.

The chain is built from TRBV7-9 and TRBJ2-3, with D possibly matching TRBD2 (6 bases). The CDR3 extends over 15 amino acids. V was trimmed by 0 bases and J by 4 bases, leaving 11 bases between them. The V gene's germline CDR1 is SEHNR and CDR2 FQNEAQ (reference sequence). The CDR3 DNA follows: TGTGCCAGCAGCTTAGCGGGCGGGGTAGCAGATACGCAGTATTTT. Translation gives CASSLAGGVADTQYF.

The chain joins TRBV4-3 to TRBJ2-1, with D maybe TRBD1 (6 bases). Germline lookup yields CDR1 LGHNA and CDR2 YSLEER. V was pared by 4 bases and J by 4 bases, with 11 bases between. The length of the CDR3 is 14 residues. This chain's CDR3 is CASSLDTGYNEQFF. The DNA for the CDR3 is TGCGCCAGCAGCCTCGACACAGGGTACAATGAGCAGTTCTTC.

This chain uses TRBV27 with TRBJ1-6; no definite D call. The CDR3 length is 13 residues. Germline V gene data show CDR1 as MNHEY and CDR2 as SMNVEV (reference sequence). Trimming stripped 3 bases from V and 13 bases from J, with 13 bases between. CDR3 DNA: TGTGCCAGCAGTTTGCCTAATTCTAGCCCCCTCCACTTT. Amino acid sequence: CASSLPNSSPLHF.

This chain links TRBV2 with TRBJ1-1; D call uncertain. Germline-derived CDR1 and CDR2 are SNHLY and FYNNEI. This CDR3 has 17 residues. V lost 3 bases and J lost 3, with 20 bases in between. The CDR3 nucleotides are TGTGCCAGCAGTGAGTTCATAAGGACTGGTCGTTACACTGAAGCTTTCTTT. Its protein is CASSEFIRTGRYTEAFF.

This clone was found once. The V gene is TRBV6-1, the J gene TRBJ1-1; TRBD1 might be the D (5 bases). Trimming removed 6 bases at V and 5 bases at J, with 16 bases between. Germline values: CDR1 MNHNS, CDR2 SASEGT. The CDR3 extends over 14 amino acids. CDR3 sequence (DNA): TGTGCCAGCAGATCCCCGGGGGGGAGGACTGAAGCTTTCTTT. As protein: CASRSPGGRTEAFF.

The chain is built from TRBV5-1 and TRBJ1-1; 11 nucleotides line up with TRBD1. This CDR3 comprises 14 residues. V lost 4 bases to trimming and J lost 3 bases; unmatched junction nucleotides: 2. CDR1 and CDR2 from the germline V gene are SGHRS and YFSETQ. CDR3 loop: CASSGQGADTEAFF. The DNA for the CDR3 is TGCGCCAGCAGCGGACAGGGGGCTGACACTGAAGCTTTCTTT.

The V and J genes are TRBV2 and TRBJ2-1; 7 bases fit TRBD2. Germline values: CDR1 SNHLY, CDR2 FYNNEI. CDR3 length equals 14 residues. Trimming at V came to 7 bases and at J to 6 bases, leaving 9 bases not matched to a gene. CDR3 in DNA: TGTGCCAGCATAGGCGGGAGTCGGGGCAATGAGCAGTTCTTC. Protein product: CASIGGSRGNEQFF.

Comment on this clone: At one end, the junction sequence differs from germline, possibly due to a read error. Here the CDR3 reads CSSSSRDRGLYGYTF. The DNA of the CDR3 is TGTTCCAGCAGCTCACGGGACAGGGGGCTCTATGGCTACACCTTC. The V call is TRBV7-9, the J call TRBJ1-2; 12 bases match TRBD1. Germline V gene data show CDR1 as SEHNR and CDR2 as FQNEAQ (reference sequence). The CDR3 length is 15 residues.